The subject of this entry is one TCR beta chain. The assay was immunoSEQ multiplex PCR, and TCRdb's table has in-frame clones only and misses some. The sample shows tens of thousands of clones, 93% of them seen only once. The data belong to a study of T cell changes during pregnancy in multiple sclerosis. This CDR3 is built from 13 residues. Between the trimmed V and J ends, which lost 4 bases and 14 bases, there was a span of 21 bases. Per the germline V gene, CDR1 is SGHKS and CDR2 is YYEKEE (reference sequence). This TCR was sampled from a female donor with multiple sclerosis, enrolled in a pregnancy study. This material consisted of peripheral blood, taken in the second trimester of pregnancy. The chain has TRBV5-5 and TRBJ2-5; a possible D gene is TRBD2 (6 bases). The DNA for the CDR3 is TGTGCCAGCAGCCCCCACGGGGGAAAAGGACTATACTTC. It is translated as CASSPHGGKGLYF.